This record concerns one TCR beta chain sequence. The antigen remains undetermined. These data come from a study of T cells in localized non-small cell lung cancer. Study observations and caveats: When the top 100 tumor clones were examined, a median roughly 62 of them also appeared in the adjacent lung, which was paired and uninvolved.

Profiling relied on immunoSEQ multiplex PCR, and the TCRdb table lists in-frame clones only, not all of them. Among around 50,000 clones, 86% were seen once, and the ten largest hold about 18%. The sample consisted of peripheral blood, taken before any cancer treatment. The source is a male donor aged 60 or older with stage III squamous cell lung carcinoma.

CDR3 residues: CASSPDRGYTF. CDR3 in DNA: TGTGCCAGCAGTCCTGACAGGGGCTACACCTTC. The V call is TRBV2, the J call TRBJ1-2, with a possible D match to TRBD1 (6 bases). Trimming left V 5 bases short and J 8 bases short, with 9 bases between. Germline V gene sequence: CDR1 SNHLY, CDR2 FYNNEI. This CDR3 region has 11 residues.